One sample yielded the 17 T cell receptor beta chains listed below, sequenced in a study of T cells in Graves' hyperthyroidism and ophthalmopathy. The CDR3 regions of TCR beta were amplified from RNA transcripts. TCR CDR3 regions were first amplified by RT-PCR with HTBI primers. TCRdb called the multiplex PCR reads again in MiXCR, with one record for every CDR3 protein. The sample contains 500,000 to 650,000 distinct CDR3 sequences, 15% to 20% of which appear only once. Sequenced input: blood. The receptors come from a man aged 40-50 years with Graves' ophthalmopathy.

This clonotype was observed a few times. The chain is built from TRBV29-1 and TRBJ2-1; unclear D gene. V was trimmed by 3 bases and J by 7 bases, leaving 13 bases between them. The CDR3 runs to 13 residues. Germline CDR1 SQVTM, CDR2 ANQGSEA. The CDR3, as DNA: TGCAGCGTTGAGGGCGGTGGTCTGAATGAGCAGTTCTTC. Amino acids: CSVEGGGLNEQFF.

The V call is TRBV5-1, the J call TRBJ1-1; possible D gene TRBD1, 6 bases. This CDR3 comprises 14 residues. V was pared by 4 bases and J by 5 bases, with 15 bases between. Germline V CDR1 and CDR2: SGHRS, YFSETQ. The CDR3, as DNA: TGCGCCAGCAGCACTCAGGGGTCGGGGACTGAAGCTTTCTTT. Translation: CASSTQGSGTEAFF.

This clonotype appeared many times. The V call is TRBV3-1, the J call TRBJ2-3; TRBD2 matches 8 bases. V shed 1 base, J shed 6 bases, and the junction held 9 bases outside the gene matches. The CDR3 covers 16 residues. The germline CDR1 and CDR2 sequences are LGHDT and YNNKEL (reference sequence). Here the CDR3 reads CASSQVLAGSGDTQYF. The CDR3 nucleotides are TGTGCCAGCAGCCAAGTTTTAGCGGGATCGGGGGATACGCAGTATTTT.

This clonotype has only a few counts. This sequence joins TRBV25-1 and TRBJ1-5; 7 bases line up with TRBD1. The germline V gene has CDR1 MGHDK and CDR2 SYGVNS. CDR3 length equals 21 residues. V shed 9 bases, J shed 0 bases, and the junction held 26 bases outside the gene matches. The CDR3 DNA follows: TGTGCCAGTGGGGAGGAGCTTGACAGGGTGGTCTATTCAGTTAGCAATCAGCCCCAGCATTTT. Protein sequence: CASGEELDRVVYSVSNQPQHF. The variable domain in full, with the rest retrieved from reference TRBV25-1 and TRBJ1-5, is EADIYQTPRYLVIGTGKKITLECSQTMGHDKMYWYQQDPGMELHLIHYSYGVNSTEKGDLSSESTVSRIRTEHFPLTLESARPSHTSQYLCASGEELDRVVYSVSNQPQHFGDGTRLSIL.

This clonotype was observed at least ten times. Compared with germline, one end of the junction differs, possibly owing to a read error. The V and J genes are TRBV12-3 or TRBV12-4 and TRBJ2-5, with TRBD1 matching over 8 bases. CDR3 length equals 14 residues. The CDR3 DNA follows: TGTGCCAGCAGTCTTACAGGGGGACAAGGGACCCAGTACTTC. Translating gives CASSLTGGQGTQYF.

The chain has TRBV28 and TRBJ2-2, with TRBD1 matching 10 bases. The germline V gene encodes CDR1 MDHEN and CDR2 SYDVKM. J was trimmed by 4 bases and V by 8 bases; bases with no gene match: 7. This CDR3 comprises 15 residues. The CDR3 bases are TGTGCCAGCGGAGGGACAGGGGTGGGCACCGGGGAGCTGTTTTTT. This sequence encodes CASGGTGVGTGELFF.

This clonotype was picked up a small number of times. This chain uses TRBV13 with TRBJ1-1; the D is unclear. Trimming took off 4 bases at V and 1 base at J, with 13 bases between the two ends. Germline V CDR1 and CDR2: PRHDT, FYEKMQ (reference sequence). The CDR3 loop spans 15 amino acids. The DNA for the CDR3 is TGTGCCAGCAGCTCCGCCGAAGTACCGAACACTGAAGCTTTCTTT. Its translation: CASSSAEVPNTEAFF.

Turning to this clonotype: A junction end diverges from the germline sequence, so it may reflect a read error. The chain carries TRBV5-8 and TRBJ2-2; TRBD2 is a possible D gene (5 bases). The CDR3 contains 15 residues. Germline V gene data show CDR1 as SGHTS and CDR2 as YDEGEE. DNA for the CDR3: TGTGCCAGCAGCTACGACACCGCGAACACCGGGGAGCTGCTTTTT. As protein: CASSYDTANTGELLF.

V usage is TRBV19 and J usage is TRBJ2-5; TRBD2 agrees at 8 bases. Germline assignment: CDR1 LNHDA and CDR2 SQIVND (reference sequence). Trimming at V came to 5 bases and at J to 7 bases, leaving 12 bases not matched to a gene. The CDR3 is 15 amino acids. CDR3 DNA: TGTGCCAGTAGTGTAGCCAGCGGGGGCCCAGGGACCCAGTACTTC. Its translation is CASSVASGGPGTQYF.

This clonotype was counted many times. The chain is built from TRBV12-3 or TRBV12-4 and TRBJ2-3; TRBD2 agrees at 13 bases. V trimming: 4 bases; J trimming: 6 bases; junction bases outside the gene matches: 7. CDR3 length: 16 amino acids. The CDR3 coding sequence is TGTGCCAGCAGTTATGGGACTAGCGGGGTTATCGATACGCAGTATTTT. Translating gives CASSYGTSGVIDTQYF.

This clonotype was counted at least ten times. The chain joins TRBV7-9 to TRBJ2-1; 11 bases are shared with TRBD2. CDR3 length equals 15 residues. Germline V gene lookup returns CDR1 SEHNR and CDR2 FQNEAQ (reference sequence). Unmatched junction bases numbered 4, after V lost 5 bases and J lost 4 bases. The CDR3 is CASSTTSGGYNEQFF. The CDR3 coding sequence is TGTGCCAGCAGCACAACTAGCGGGGGATACAATGAGCAGTTCTTC.

Ten or more counts support this clonotype. The gene calls are TRBV11-2 and TRBJ2-5; weak D call: TRBD1 (5 bases). Germline V gene sequence: CDR1 SGHAT, CDR2 FQNNGV. The V end was cut by 2 bases, the J end by 1 base, with 14 bases between. This CDR3 has 16 amino acids. CDR3 sequence reads: CASSLYRLRVQETQYF. CDR3 coding DNA: TGTGCCAGCAGCTTATACAGGTTACGTGTCCAAGAGACCCAGTACTTC.

The table lists this clonotype with a few counts. V gene TRBV6-1 combines with J gene TRBJ2-2; a weak D match, TRBD1 (5 bases). The CDR3 is made up of 15 amino acids. The germline V gene encodes CDR1 MNHNS and CDR2 SASEGT. Trimming shortened V by 6 bases and J by 0 bases, and 11 bases separated the two germline ends. The CDR3 loop reads CASSSDSTNTGELFF. The CDR3 region has the DNA TGTGCCAGCAGCTCCGACAGTACGAACACCGGGGAGCTGTTTTTT.

The V and J genes are TRBV2 and TRBJ2-1; a weak D match, TRBD2 (7 bases). Per germline, CDR1 SNHLY and CDR2 FYNNEI. The length of the CDR3 is 15 residues. V gave up 11 bases and J gave up 5 bases, with 22 bases separating them. DNA for the CDR3: TGTGCCGGACGCCCAGGGCGCGGGGGCGACAATGAGCAGTTCTTC. Its protein product is CAGRPGRGGDNEQFF.

The gene calls are TRBV10-3 and TRBJ2-3; D possibly matches TRBD1 or TRBD2 (6 bases each). This CDR3 contains 21 residues. Germline V gene sequence: CDR1 ENHRY, CDR2 SYGVKD. Deletions cut 4 bases from V and 0 bases from J, with 29 bases between. CDR3 loop: CAISAHLIGGGGYASTDTQYF. As DNA, the CDR3 is TGTGCCATCAGTGCCCACCTTATTGGCGGAGGGGGTTATGCTAGCACAGATACGCAGTATTTT.

This clonotype was seen a few times. The genes are TRBV20-1 and TRBJ2-1; TRBD1 or TRBD2 may be the D gene (5 bases each). The CDR3 is 12 amino acids. With 5 bases removed from V and 5 bases from J, the gap between germline ends came to 10 bases. Per germline, CDR1 DFQATT and CDR2 SNEGSKA (reference sequence). The CDR3 bases are TGCAGTGCTGCCCGGGACGACAATGAGCAGTTCTTC. It encodes CSAARDDNEQFF.

This clonotype was counted ten times or more. This sequence joins TRBV6-1 and TRBJ2-7; possibly TRBD1 for D (5 bases). The CDR3 runs to 13 residues. The germline gives CDR1 MNHNS, CDR2 SASEGT. V was cut by 4 bases and J by 2 bases, with 9 bases left in between. The CDR3 loop is CASSVQEPYEQYF. The CDR3, as DNA: TGTGCCAGCAGTGTACAGGAACCCTACGAGCAGTACTTC.